The T cell receptor (beta chain) under discussion was sequenced for a study of Ad26.COV2.S vaccination and SARS-CoV-2 variants. Measured with immunoSEQ multiplex PCR; TCRdb has only the in-frame clones, and not every one. The sample lists 300,000 to 400,000 clones, 92% seen once, with under 4% in the top ten. General study findings and limits: Placebo and vaccine recipients had non-spike TCR breadth that was similar.

Details on this clone: The target antigen is unknown.

The V gene end was trimmed by 1 base and the J gene end by 4 bases; junction bases not matched to a gene: 4. The CDR3 extends over 16 amino acids. The germline V gene encodes CDR1 SGHVS and CDR2 FQNEAQ. This sequence joins TRBV7-8 and TRBJ2-2; 9 positions agree with TRBD2. This clonotype originated in a human donor who had recovered from COVID-19. Specimen: peripheral blood, collected after recovery from COVID-19. CDR3 nucleotide sequence: TGTGCCAGCAGCTTAGGGGTAGCGGGGGCCACCGGGGAGCTGTTTTTT. It specifies CASSLGVAGATGELFF.